The rows below give T cell receptor beta chains drawn from one sample of a study of cytomegalovirus exposure and HLA in healthy donors. Method: immunoSEQ multiplex PCR; TCRdb's copy keeps in-frame clones and lacks some. The data show about 150,000 clones, around 80% seen once. Material for sequencing was PBMCs. Receptors were obtained from a man younger than 30 in good health and CMV-seronegative. Both conserved end residues are part of each CDR3. The order of the fields is V gene, clone size, D gene, J gene, CDR3 protein, CDR3 DNA. A D gene is named only where the DNA matches it firmly. Expanded clones are given a class, and other clones once, few, many or no size at all.

TRBV2	.	.	TRBJ1-5	CASSKEGRRQPQHF	TGTGCCAGCAGCAAAGAGGGGAGGCGTCAGCCCCAGCATTTT
TRBV2	once	.	TRBJ1-2	CASSLEGGRGGYTF	TGTGCCAGCAGCTTAGAGGGGGGGCGCGGTGGCTACACCTTC
TRBV7-2	once	.	TRBJ2-1	CASSLGAGDNEQFF	TGTGCCAGCAGCTTAGGGGCGGGCGACAATGAGCAGTTCTTC
TRBV27	.	TRBD1	TRBJ1-1	CASSFSGQGNTEAFF	TGTGCCAGCAGTTTTTCGGGACAGGGGAACACTGAAGCTTTCTTT
TRBV5-1	.	.	TRBJ2-2	CASSLVAGNTGELFF	TGCGCCAGCAGCTTGGTGGCAGGGAACACCGGGGAGCTGTTTTTT
TRBV18	.	.	TRBJ1-1	CASSPGEVGFNAEAFF	TGTGCCAGCTCACCAGGGGAGGTGGGGTTTAACGCTGAAGCTTTCTTT
TRBV4-3	once	TRBD2	TRBJ2-2	CASSQGKGGGLASVGELFF	TGCGCCAGCAGCCAAGGAAAGGGTGGGGGACTAGCTTCTGTCGGGGAGCTGTTTTTT
TRBV5-1	.	.	TRBJ2-7	CASTLGAGQLGEQYF	TGCGCCAGCACCCTTGGGGCAGGGCAGTTGGGCGAGCAGTACTTC
TRBV11-3	.	.	TRBJ2-3	CASSLARGTDTQYF	TGTGCCAGCAGCTTAGCCCGAGGCACAGATACGCAGTATTTT
TRBV7-6	.	.	TRBJ1-4	CASSPITGPRRIVEKLFF	TGTGCCAGCAGCCCAATCACCGGGCCTAGGAGGATTGTTGAAAAACTGTTTTTT
TRBV5-4	.	.	TRBJ2-4	CASSPRSAKNIQYF	TGTGCCAGCAGCCCTCGGTCAGCCAAAAACATTCAGTACTTC
TRBV27	.	TRBD1	TRBJ2-7	CASSFQGANRGSYEQYF	TGTGCCAGCAGTTTTCAAGGGGCGAACAGGGGCTCCTACGAGCAGTACTTC
TRBV7-2	once	.	TRBJ2-1	CASSLAGDSSQFF	TGTGCCAGCAGCTTAGCCGGGGATTCGAGCCAGTTCTTC
TRBV2	.	TRBD1	TRBJ2-2	CASSPGTAGTGELFF	TGTGCCAGCAGCCCCGGGACAGCAGGCACCGGGGAGCTGTTTTTT
TRBV14	.	.	TRBJ2-7	CASSPGSSWEQYF	TGTGCCAGCAGCCCGGGATCATCGTGGGAGCAGTACTTC
TRBV6-5	few	TRBD1	TRBJ2-7	CASNPRQGGGYEQYF	TGTGCCAGCAACCCTCGACAGGGGGGTGGCTACGAGCAGTACTTC
TRBV7-9	.	.	TRBJ1-1	CASSLVQGEAFF	TGTGCCAGCAGCTTAGTTCAGGGTGAAGCTTTCTTT
TRBV7-6	.	.	TRBJ2-7	CASSLGRAYEQYF	TGTGCCAGCAGCTTGGGCAGGGCGTACGAGCAGTACTTC
TRBV27	.	.	TRBJ2-7	CASSPTGLGGQYF	TGTGCCAGCAGTCCAACAGGGTTAGGAGGGCAGTACTTC
TRBV28	.	.	TRBJ1-2	CASSKGQSEGYTF	TGTGCCAGCAGTAAAGGACAGTCCGAGGGCTACACCTTC
TRBV2	.	TRBD1	TRBJ2-1	CASSVRGRSVEFDEQFF	TGTGCCAGCAGTGTCAGGGGGCGATCGGTGGAATTCGATGAGCAGTTCTTC
TRBV28	.	.	TRBJ2-1	CASSGWGREGNEQFF	TGTGCCAGCAGTGGGTGGGGGCGCGAGGGCAATGAGCAGTTCTTC